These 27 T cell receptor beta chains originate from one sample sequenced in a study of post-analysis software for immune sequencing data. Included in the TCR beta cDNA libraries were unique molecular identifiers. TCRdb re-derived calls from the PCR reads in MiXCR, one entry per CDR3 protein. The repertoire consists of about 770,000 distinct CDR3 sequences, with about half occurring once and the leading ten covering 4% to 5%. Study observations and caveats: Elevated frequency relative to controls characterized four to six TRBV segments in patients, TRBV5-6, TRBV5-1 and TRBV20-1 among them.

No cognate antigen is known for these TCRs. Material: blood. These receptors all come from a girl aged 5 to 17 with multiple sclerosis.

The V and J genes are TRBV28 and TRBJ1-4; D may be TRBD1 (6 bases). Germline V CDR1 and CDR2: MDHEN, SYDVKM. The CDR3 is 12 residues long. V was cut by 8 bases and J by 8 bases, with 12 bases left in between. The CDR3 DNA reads TGTGCCAGCCGGGCAGGGGACGAAAAACTGTTTTTT. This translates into CASRAGDEKLFF. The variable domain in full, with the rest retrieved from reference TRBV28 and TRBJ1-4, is DVKVTQSSRYLVKRTGEKVFLECVQDMDHENMFWYRQDPGLGLRLIYFSYDVKMKEKGDIPEGYSVSREKKERFSLILESASTNQTSMYLCASRAGDEKLFFGSGTQLSVL.

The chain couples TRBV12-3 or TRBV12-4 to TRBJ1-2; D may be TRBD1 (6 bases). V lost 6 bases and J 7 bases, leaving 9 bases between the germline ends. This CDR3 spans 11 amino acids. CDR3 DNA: TGTGCCAGCAGCCAGGGGTTTGGCTACACCTTC. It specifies CASSQGFGYTF.

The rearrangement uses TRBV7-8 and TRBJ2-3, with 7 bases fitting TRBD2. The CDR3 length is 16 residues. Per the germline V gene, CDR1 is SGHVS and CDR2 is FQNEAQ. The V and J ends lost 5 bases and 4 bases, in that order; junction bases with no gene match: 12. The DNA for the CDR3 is TGTGCCAGCAGCCTGAGGGGCGGGAGAAGGGCAGATACGCAGTATTTT. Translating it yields CASSLRGGRRADTQYF.

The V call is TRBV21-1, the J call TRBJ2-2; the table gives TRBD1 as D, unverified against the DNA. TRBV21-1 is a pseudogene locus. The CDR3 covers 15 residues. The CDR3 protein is CASGRDRGSTGELFF. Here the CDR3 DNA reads TGTGCCAGTGGCCGGGACAGGGGATCCACCGGGGAGCTGTTTTTT.

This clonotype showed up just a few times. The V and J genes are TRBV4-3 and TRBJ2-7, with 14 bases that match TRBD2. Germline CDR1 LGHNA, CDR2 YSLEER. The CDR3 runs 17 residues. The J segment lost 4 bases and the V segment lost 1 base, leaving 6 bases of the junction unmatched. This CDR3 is CASSQAPGTSGSYEQYF. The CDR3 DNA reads TGCGCCAGCAGCCAAGCGCCCGGGACTAGCGGGAGTTACGAGCAGTACTTC.

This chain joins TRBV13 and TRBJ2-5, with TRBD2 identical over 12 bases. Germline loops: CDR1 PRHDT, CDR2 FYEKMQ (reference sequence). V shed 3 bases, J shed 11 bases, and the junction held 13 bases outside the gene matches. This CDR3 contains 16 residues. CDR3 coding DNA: TGTGCCAGCAGCTTCCCGACTAGCGGGAGTGCCTATGAGCAGTACTTC. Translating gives CASSFPTSGSAYEQYF.

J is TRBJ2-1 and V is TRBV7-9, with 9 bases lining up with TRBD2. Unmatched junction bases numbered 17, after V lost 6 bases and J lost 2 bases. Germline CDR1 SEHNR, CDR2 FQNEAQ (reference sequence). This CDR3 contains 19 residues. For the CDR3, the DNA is TGTGCCAGCAGACAGAGCGGGAGCGGGAGGATTCACACCTACAATGAGCAGTTCTTC. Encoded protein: CASRQSGSGRIHTYNEQFF.

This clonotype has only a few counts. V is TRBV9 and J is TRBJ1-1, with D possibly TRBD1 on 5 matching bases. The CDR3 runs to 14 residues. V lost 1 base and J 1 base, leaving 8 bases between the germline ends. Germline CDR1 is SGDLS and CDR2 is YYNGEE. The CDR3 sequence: CASSVWGENTEAFF. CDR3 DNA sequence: TGTGCCAGCAGCGTATGGGGGGAGAACACTGAAGCTTTCTTT. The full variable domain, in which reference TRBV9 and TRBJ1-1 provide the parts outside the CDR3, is DSGVTQTPKHLITATGQRVTLRCSPRSGDLSVYWYQQSLDQGLQFLIQYYNGEERAKGNILERFSAQQFPDLHSELNLSSLELGDSALYFCASSVWGENTEAFFGQGTRLTVV.

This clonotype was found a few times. CDR3 nucleotides: TGCGCCAGCAGCACCGGACTAGCGGAAATAACCTACAATGAGCAGTACTTC. Its protein is CASSTGLAEITYNEQYF. This chain links TRBV5-1 with TRBJ2-1; TRBD2 matches 10 bases. The tail of the sequence fits TRBJ2-7 better, so the J call may be wrong. Germline assignment: CDR1 SGHRS and CDR2 YFSETQ. The CDR3 has 17 residues.

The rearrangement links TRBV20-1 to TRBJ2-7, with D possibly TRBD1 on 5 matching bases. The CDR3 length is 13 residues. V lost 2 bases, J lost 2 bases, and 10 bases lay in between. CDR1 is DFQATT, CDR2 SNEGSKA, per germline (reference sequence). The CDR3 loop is CSARQGPAYEQYF. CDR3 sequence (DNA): TGCAGTGCTAGACAGGGTCCCGCCTACGAGCAGTACTTC.

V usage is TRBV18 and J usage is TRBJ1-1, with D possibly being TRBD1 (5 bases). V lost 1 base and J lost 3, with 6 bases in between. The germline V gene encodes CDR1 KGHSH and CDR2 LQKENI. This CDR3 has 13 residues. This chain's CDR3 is CASSPRGDTEAFF. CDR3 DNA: TGTGCCAGCTCACCACGAGGGGACACTGAAGCTTTCTTT.

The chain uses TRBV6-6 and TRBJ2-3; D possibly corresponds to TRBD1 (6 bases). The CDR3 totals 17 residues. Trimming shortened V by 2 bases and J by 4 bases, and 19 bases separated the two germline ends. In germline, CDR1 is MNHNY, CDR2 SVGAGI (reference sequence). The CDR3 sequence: CASSYPLGGKSADTQYF. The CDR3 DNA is TGTGCCAGCAGTTACCCACTAGGGGGAAAGTCTGCAGATACGCAGTATTTT.

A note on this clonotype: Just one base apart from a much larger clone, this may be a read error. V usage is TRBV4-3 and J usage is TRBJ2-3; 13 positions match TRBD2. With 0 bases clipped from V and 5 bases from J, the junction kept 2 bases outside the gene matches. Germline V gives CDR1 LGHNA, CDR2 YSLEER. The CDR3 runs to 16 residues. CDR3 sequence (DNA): TGCGCCAGCAGCCAAGATCGACTAGCGGGAGGAGATACGCAGTATTTT. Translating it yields CASSQDRLAGGDTQYF.

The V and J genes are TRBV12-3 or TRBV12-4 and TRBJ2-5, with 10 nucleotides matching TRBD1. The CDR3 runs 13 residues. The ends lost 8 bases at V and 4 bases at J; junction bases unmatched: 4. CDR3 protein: CASRTGGIETQYF. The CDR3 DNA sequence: TGTGCCAGCCGGACAGGGGGGATAGAGACCCAGTACTTC.

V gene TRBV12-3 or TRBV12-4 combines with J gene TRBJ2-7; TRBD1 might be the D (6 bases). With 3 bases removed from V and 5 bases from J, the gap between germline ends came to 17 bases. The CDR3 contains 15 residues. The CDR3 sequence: CASSFRGTPEDEQYF. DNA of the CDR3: TGTGCCAGCAGTTTTAGGGGGACACCTGAGGACGAGCAGTACTTC.

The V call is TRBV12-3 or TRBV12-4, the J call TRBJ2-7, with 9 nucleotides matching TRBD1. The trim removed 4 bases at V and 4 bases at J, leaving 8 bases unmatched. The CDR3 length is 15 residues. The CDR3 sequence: CASSWGRDREYEQYF. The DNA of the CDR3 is TGTGCCAGCAGTTGGGGAAGGGACAGGGAATACGAGCAGTACTTC.

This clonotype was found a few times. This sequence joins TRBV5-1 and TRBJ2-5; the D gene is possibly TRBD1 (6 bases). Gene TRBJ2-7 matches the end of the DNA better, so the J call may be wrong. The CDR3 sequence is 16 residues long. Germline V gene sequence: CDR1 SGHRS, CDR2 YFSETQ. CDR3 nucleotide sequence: TGCGCCAGCAGCCCCCTCGAGAGGGACATAACTGGCGAGCAGTACTTC. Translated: CASSPLERDITGEQYF.

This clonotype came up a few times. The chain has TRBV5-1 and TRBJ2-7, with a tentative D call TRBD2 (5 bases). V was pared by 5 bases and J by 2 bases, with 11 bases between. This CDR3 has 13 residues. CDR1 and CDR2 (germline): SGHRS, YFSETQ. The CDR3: CASRSSGTYEQYF. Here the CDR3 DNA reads TGCGCCAGCAGATCGAGCGGCACCTACGAGCAGTACTTC.

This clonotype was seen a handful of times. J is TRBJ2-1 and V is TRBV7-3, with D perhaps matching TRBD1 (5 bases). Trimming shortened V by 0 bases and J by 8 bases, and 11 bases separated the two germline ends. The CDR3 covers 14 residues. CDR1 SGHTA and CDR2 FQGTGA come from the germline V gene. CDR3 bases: TGTGCCAGCAGCTTAACGTCTAGGGGCGATGAGCAGTTCTTC. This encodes CASSLTSRGDEQFF.

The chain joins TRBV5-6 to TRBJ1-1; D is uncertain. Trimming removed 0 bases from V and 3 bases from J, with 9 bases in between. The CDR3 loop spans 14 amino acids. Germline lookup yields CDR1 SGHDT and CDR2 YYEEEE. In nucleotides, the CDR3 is TGTGCCAGCAGCTTGGGGGCGGCCTACACTGAAGCTTTCTTT. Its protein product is CASSLGAAYTEAFF.

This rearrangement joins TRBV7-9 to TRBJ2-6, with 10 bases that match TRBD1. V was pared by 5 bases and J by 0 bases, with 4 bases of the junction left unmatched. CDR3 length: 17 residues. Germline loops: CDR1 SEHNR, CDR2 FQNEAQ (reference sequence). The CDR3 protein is CASSPGTGDSGANVLTF. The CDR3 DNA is TGTGCCAGCAGCCCCGGGACAGGGGACTCTGGGGCCAACGTCCTGACTTTC.

The chain's CDR3 is CSATPRGQEYEQYF. The CDR3 DNA follows: TGCAGTGCTACACCCAGGGGACAGGAGTACGAGCAGTACTTC. The chain links TRBV20-1 to TRBJ2-7; 8 bases line up with TRBD1. CDR1 is DFQATT and CDR2 is SNEGSKA in the germline V gene (reference sequence). Germline trimming cut 4 bases from V and 4 bases from J; bases unmatched to any gene: 9. CDR3 length equals 14 residues.

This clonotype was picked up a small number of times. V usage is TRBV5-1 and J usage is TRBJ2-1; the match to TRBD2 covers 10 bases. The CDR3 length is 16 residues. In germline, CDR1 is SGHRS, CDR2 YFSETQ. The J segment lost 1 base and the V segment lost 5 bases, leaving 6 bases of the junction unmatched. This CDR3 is CASSPYSGRSYNEQFF. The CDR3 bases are TGCGCCAGCAGTCCTTATAGCGGGAGGTCCTACAATGAGCAGTTCTTC. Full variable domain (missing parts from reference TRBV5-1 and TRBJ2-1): KAGVTQTPRYLIKTRGQQVTLSCSPISGHRSVSWYQQTPGQGLQFLFEYFSETQRNKGNFPGRFSGRQFSNSRSEMNVSTLELGDSALYLCASSPYSGRSYNEQFFGPGTRLTVL.

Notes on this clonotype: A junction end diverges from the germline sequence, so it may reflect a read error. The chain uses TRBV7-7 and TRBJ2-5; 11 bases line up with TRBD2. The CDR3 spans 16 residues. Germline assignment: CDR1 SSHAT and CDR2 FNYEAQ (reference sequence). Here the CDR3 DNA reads TGTGCTAGCAGCTTAGGGGCTAGCGGGAGGTGGGAGACCCAGTACTTC. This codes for CASSLGASGRWETQYF.

CDR3 DNA sequence: TGTGCCACCAGCAGTATTTCCTGGACAGAGAAAGAGACCCAGTACTTC. Translated, it gives CATSSISWTEKETQYF. V gene TRBV15 combines with J gene TRBJ2-5; D might be TRBD1 (6 bases). The CDR3 contains 16 residues. Germline CDR1 reads LNHNV; CDR2 reads YYDKDF (reference sequence). V dropped 3 bases and J dropped 3 bases, with 17 bases sitting between them.

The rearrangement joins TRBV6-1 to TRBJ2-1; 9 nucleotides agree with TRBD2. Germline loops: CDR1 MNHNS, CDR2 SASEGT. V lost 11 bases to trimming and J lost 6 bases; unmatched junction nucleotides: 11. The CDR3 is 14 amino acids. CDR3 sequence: CAGQAGGYPNEQFF. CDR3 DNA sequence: TGTGCCGGACAAGCGGGAGGATACCCCAATGAGCAGTTCTTC.

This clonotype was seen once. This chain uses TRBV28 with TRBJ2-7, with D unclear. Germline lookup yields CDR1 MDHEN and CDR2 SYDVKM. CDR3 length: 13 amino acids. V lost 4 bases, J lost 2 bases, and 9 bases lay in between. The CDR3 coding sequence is TGTGCCAGCAGTTCACAGAGCCCCTACGAGCAGTACTTC. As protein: CASSSQSPYEQYF. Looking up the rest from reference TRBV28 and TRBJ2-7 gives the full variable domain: DVKVTQSSRYLVKRTGEKVFLECVQDMDHENMFWYRQDPGLGLRLIYFSYDVKMKEKGDIPEGYSVSREKKERFSLILESASTNQTSMYLCASSSQSPYEQYFGPGTRLTVT.